This is a list of T cell receptor beta chains from one sample in a study of human T cells and chemical hapten exposure. TCRdb reprocessed the RACE reads with MiXCR, giving one entry per CDR3 protein. The sample yields some 110,000 distinct CDR3 sequences, roughly 12% seen once. The sample consisted of whole blood, taken in connection with sensitization to the hapten diphenylcyclopropenone (DPC). These receptor sequences come from a woman in her forties or fifties with alopecia areata. Some clones in this sample may be carry-over from other donors' samples. The CDR3 runs from the conserved cysteine through the conserved F or W. The order of the fields is V gene, D gene, J gene, clone size, CDR3 protein, CDR3 DNA. D genes are given only for firm matches. Size values are once, few and many counts, or a class for expanded clones, and some rows have none.

V: TRBV9
D: NA
J: TRBJ1-4
size: NA
CDR3: CASSVGQRATNEKLFF
DNA: TGTGCCAGCAGCGTAGGCCAGCGTGCAACTAATGAAAAACTGTTTTTT

V: TRBV5-1
D: TRBD2
J: TRBJ2-1
size: many
CDR3: CASSSSGTSGKYNEQFF
DNA: TGCGCCAGCAGCTCCTCCGGGACTAGCGGGAAATACAATGAGCAGTTCTTC

V: TRBV20-1
D: TRBD1
J: TRBJ1-1
size: NA
CDR3: CSAMAGGTEAFF
DNA: TGCAGTGCTATGGCAGGGGGCACTGAAGCTTTCTTT

V: TRBV25-1
D: TRBD1
J: TRBJ2-3
size: NA
CDR3: CASSEFGQGYMADTQYF
DNA: TGTGCCAGCAGTGAATTCGGACAGGGCTATATGGCAGATACGCAGTATTTT

V: TRBV29-1
D: NA
J: TRBJ2-6
size: many
CDR3: CSVEVTVTGANVLTF
DNA: TGCAGCGTTGAAGTGACAGTGACTGGGGCCAACGTCCTGACTTTC

V: TRBV18
D: TRBD2
J: TRBJ2-3
size: few
CDR3: CASSPDSGGPDTQYF
DNA: TGTGCCAGCTCACCAGATAGCGGGGGCCCAGATACGCAGTATTTT

V: TRBV12-3/TRBV12-4
D: NA
J: TRBJ1-5
size: few
CDR3: CASSFGADQPQHF
DNA: TGTGCCAGCAGCTTTGGGGCCGATCAGCCCCAGCATTTT

V: TRBV28
D: NA
J: TRBJ1-1
size: once
CDR3: CASSLDQEAFF
DNA: TGTGCCAGCAGTTTAGATCAAGAAGCTTTCTTT

V: TRBV15
D: TRBD2
J: TRBJ2-7
size: many
CDR3: CATSRETSGSYEQYF
DNA: TGTGCCACCAGCAGAGAGACTAGCGGATCCTACGAGCAGTACTTC

V: TRBV29-1
D: NA
J: TRBJ2-1
size: many
CDR3: CSVEDRATSSYNEQFF
DNA: TGCAGCGTTGAAGATCGGGCCACGAGCTCCTACAATGAGCAGTTCTTC

V: TRBV4-1
D: NA
J: TRBJ2-1
size: few
CDR3: CASSHPGRSNEQFF
DNA: TGCGCCAGCAGCCATCCAGGGAGGAGCAATGAGCAGTTCTTC

V: TRBV7-2
D: NA
J: TRBJ2-2
size: NA
CDR3: CASSRPGNTGELFF
DNA: TGTGCCAGCAGCCGGCCGGGGAACACCGGGGAGCTGTTTTTT

V: TRBV3-1
D: NA
J: TRBJ1-1
size: many
CDR3: CASSQRVMNTEAFF
DNA: TGTGCCAGCAGCCAAAGAGTCATGAACACTGAAGCTTTCTTT

V: TRBV6-5
D: TRBD2
J: TRBJ2-4
size: many
CDR3: CASTLAGTGVQYF
DNA: TGTGCCAGCACTCTAGCGGGAACGGGCGTTCAGTACTTC

V: TRBV7-8
D: NA
J: TRBJ1-1
size: few
CDR3: CASSSRTPLAFF
DNA: TGTGCCAGCAGCTCCCGGACACCCCTCGCTTTCTTT

V: TRBV3-1
D: NA
J: TRBJ2-1
size: many
CDR3: CASSPFDGNEQFF
DNA: TGTGCCAGCAGCCCGTTTGACGGCAATGAGCAGTTCTTC

V: TRBV6-1
D: NA
J: TRBJ1-1
size: few
CDR3: CASSEVAMNTEAFF
DNA: TGTGCCAGCAGTGAGGTGGCCATGAACACTGAAGCTTTCTTT

V: TRBV7-2
D: TRBD2
J: TRBJ2-1
size: few
CDR3: CASSFRAGAEEQFF
DNA: TGTGCCAGCAGCTTCAGAGCGGGAGCAGAGGAGCAGTTCTTC

V: TRBV28
D: NA
J: TRBJ1-5
size: NA
CDR3: CATGVGNQPQHF
DNA: TGTGCCACCGGAGTGGGCAATCAGCCCCAGCATTTT

V: TRBV7-6
D: TRBD1
J: TRBJ2-7
size: many
CDR3: CASSLVPHRTGKNEQYF
DNA: TGTGCCAGCAGCTTAGTCCCCCACCGGACAGGGAAAAACGAGCAGTACTTC

V: TRBV9
D: NA
J: TRBJ1-1
size: NA
CDR3: CASSVEPGPTEAFF
DNA: TGTGCCAGCAGCGTAGAACCGGGCCCGACTGAAGCTTTCTTT

V: TRBV7-2
D: TRBD1
J: TRBJ2-5
size: few
CDR3: CASSLALTGTPTQTQYF
DNA: TGTGCCAGCAGCTTAGCACTGACAGGGACCCCTACACAGACCCAGTACTTC

V: TRBV7-8
D: NA
J: TRBJ1-1
size: few
CDR3: CASSLLRLFMNTEAFF
DNA: TGTGCCAGCAGCTTACTCCGCCTCTTCATGAACACTGAAGCTTTCTTT

V: TRBV30
D: TRBD1
J: TRBJ2-5
size: few
CDR3: CAWSVYAGGGKETQYF
DNA: TGTGCCTGGAGTGTATACGCAGGGGGCGGTAAAGAGACCCAGTACTTC

V: TRBV7-9
D: NA
J: TRBJ2-7
size: few
CDR3: CASSAAYEQYF
DNA: TGTGCCAGCAGCGCGGCCTACGAGCAGTACTTC

V: TRBV28
D: TRBD1
J: TRBJ2-7
size: NA
CDR3: CASSFWDREIYEQYF
DNA: TGTGCCAGCAGTTTTTGGGACAGGGAAATTTACGAGCAGTACTTC

V: TRBV12-3/TRBV12-4
D: NA
J: TRBJ1-1
size: few
CDR3: CASTGDWAEAFF
DNA: TGTGCCAGCACGGGCGATTGGGCGGAGGCTTTCTTT

V: TRBV25-1
D: NA
J: TRBJ2-7
size: many
CDR3: CASSGDSLSSYEQYF
DNA: TGTGCCAGCAGTGGTGACAGCCTATCCTCCTACGAGCAGTACTTC

V: TRBV9
D: NA
J: TRBJ2-5
size: NA
CDR3: CASSVSGETQYF
DNA: TGTGCCAGCAGCGTGAGCGGAGAGACCCAGTACTTC